This TCR beta chain came from a study of T cell responses to AZD1222 COVID-19 vaccine. General observations from the study: Rises in breadth and depth of Spike-specific TCRs came after two AZD1222 doses. No repertoire was sampled before or during the peak T cell response, only after it. There were mostly white British donors and more females than males, and clonal diversity was possibly underestimated. Only a handful of AZD1222 recipients, more than 5 in all, had baseline seropositivity.

The germline gives CDR1 SGHTA, CDR2 FQGTGA. V lost 5 bases and J 6 bases, leaving 14 bases between the germline ends. This CDR3 is built from 14 residues. On this clone: Antigen specificity is unknown.

Here immunoSEQ multiplex PCR was the method, and the copy in TCRdb shows in-frame clones only, minus some. Found here are approximately 89,000 clones, about 86% of them singletons; the top ten hold around 5.4%. The clonotype comes from an adult who received the AZD1222 COVID-19 vaccine. The V and J genes are TRBV7-3 and TRBJ2-1, with no clear D. This material consisted of peripheral blood, taken 28 days after the second AZD1222 dose. This CDR3 is CASSMTHLANEQFF. The DNA for the CDR3 is TGTGCCAGCAGCATGACCCACTTGGCCAATGAGCAGTTCTTC.